This T cell receptor (beta chain) was captured by sequencing in a study of Ad26.COV2.S vaccination and SARS-CoV-2 variants. Turning to the study itself: The donor belonged to the COV1001 Ad26.COV2.S trial arm. Study results and caveats: Substantial response breadth was reportedly seen for spike-specific CD8+ and CD4+ T cells after vaccination. Vaccinees showed greater spike-specific TCR breadth than placebo recipients. Placebo recipients and vaccine recipients were similar in non-spike TCR breadth.

To note about this clone: Its antigen is as yet unknown.

Sequenced by immunoSEQ multiplex PCR; TCRdb stores in-frame clones only, minus some. The data show a few hundred thousand clones, roughly four fifths seen once. The treatment is: some 20 received Ad26.COV2.S at low or high dose, single or two shots; 5 received placebo; per-sample allocation not given. Specimens were obtained on day 63 following the first vaccine or placebo injection. V was pared by 0 bases and J by 6 bases, with 6 bases between. The CDR3 covers 12 residues. CDR1 and CDR2 (germline): LNHDA, SQIVND (reference sequence). The starting material was peripheral blood, obtained in a trial of Ad26.COV2.S vaccine versus placebo. The chain combines TRBV19 with TRBJ2-7, with D possibly TRBD2 on 5 matching bases. This receptor was identified in a person aged 18-65 years who received the Ad26.COV2.S COVID-19 vaccine or a placebo. The CDR3 coding sequence is TGTGCCAGTAGTATAGACCGGGGCGAGCAGTACTTC. It is translated as CASSIDRGEQYF.